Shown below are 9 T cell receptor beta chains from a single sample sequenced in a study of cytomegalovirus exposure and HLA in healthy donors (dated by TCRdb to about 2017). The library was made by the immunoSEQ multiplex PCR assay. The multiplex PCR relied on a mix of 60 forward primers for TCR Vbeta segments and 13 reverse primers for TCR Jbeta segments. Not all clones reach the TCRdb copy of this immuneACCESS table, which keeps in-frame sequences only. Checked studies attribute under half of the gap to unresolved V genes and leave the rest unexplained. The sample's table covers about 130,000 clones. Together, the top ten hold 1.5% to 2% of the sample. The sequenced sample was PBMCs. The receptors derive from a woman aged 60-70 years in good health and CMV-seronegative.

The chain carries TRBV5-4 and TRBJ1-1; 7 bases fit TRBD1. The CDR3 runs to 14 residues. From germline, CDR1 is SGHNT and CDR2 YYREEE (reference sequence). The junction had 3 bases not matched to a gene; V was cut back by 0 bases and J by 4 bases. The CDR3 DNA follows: TGTGCCAGCAGCTTGGATCCAGGGGGCACTGAAGCTTTCTTT. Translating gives CASSLDPGGTEAFF.

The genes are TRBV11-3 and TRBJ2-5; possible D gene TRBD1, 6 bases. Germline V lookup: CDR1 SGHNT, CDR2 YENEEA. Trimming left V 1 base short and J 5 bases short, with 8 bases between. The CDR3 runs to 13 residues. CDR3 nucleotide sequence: TGTGCCAGCAGCTTAGGGACAGCGGAGACCCAGTACTTC. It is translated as CASSLGTAETQYF.

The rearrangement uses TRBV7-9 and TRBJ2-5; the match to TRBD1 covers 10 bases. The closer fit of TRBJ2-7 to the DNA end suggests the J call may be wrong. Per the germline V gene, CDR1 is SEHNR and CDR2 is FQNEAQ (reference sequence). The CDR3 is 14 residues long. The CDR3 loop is CASSSGTGAYEQYF. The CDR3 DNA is TGTGCCAGCAGCTCCGGGACAGGGGCCTACGAGCAGTACTTC.

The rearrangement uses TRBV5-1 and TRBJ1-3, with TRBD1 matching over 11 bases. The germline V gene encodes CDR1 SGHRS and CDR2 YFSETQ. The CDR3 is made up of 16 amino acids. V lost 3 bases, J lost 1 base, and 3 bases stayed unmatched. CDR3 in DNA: TGCGCCAGCAGCTCCGGACAGGGGGCGTCTGGAAACACCATATATTTT. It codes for CASSSGQGASGNTIYF. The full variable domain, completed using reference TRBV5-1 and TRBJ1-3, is KAGVTQTPRYLIKTRGQQVTLSCSPISGHRSVSWYQQTPGQGLQFLFEYFSETQRNKGNFPGRFSGRQFSNSRSEMNVSTLELGDSALYLCASSSGQGASGNTIYFGEGSWLTVV.

The CDR3 DNA is TGTGCCAGCAGCTTAGGGGGACTAGCGGCCCTATACGAGCAGTACTTC. This translates into CASSLGGLAALYEQYF. J is TRBJ2-7 and V is TRBV7-2; 11 positions agree with TRBD2. CDR1 is SGHTA and CDR2 is FQGNSA in the germline V gene. J gave up 4 bases and V 1 base, and 6 bases lay outside the gene matches. This CDR3 comprises 16 residues.

CDR3 region: CASSLEGDYGYTF. CDR3 nucleotides: TGCGCCAGCAGCTTAGAGGGGGACTATGGCTACACCTTC. V usage is TRBV5-1 and J usage is TRBJ1-2, with a weak D call TRBD1 (6 bases). The CDR3 extends over 13 amino acids. V was pared by 2 bases and J by 3 bases, with 8 bases between. Germline CDR1 reads SGHRS; CDR2 reads YFSETQ.

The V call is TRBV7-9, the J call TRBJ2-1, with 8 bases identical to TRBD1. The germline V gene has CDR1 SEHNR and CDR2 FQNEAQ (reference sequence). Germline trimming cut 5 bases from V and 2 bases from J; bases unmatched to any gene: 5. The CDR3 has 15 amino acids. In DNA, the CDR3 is TGTGCCAGCAGCCCACCGGACAGGGCCTACAATGAGCAGTTCTTC. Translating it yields CASSPPDRAYNEQFF. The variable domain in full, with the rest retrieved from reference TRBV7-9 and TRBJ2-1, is DTGVSQNPRHKITKRGQNVTFRCDPISEHNRLYWYRQTLGQGPEFLTYFQNEAQLEKSRLLSDRFSAERPKGSFSTLEIQRTEQGDSAMYLCASSPPDRAYNEQFFGPGTRLTVL.

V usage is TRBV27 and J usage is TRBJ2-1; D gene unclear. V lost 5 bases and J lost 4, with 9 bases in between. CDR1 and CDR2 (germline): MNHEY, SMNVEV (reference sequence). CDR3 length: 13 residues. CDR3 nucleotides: TGTGCCAGCAGTCTACGGGTGTACAATGAGCAGTTCTTC. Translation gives CASSLRVYNEQFF.

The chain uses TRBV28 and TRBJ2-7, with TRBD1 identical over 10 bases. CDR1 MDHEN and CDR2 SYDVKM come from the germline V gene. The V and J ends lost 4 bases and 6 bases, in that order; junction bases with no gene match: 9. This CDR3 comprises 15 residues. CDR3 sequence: CASSSLGTGDREQYF. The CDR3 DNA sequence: TGTGCCAGCAGTTCCCTGGGGACAGGGGACCGCGAGCAGTACTTC. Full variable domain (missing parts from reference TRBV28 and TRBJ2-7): DVKVTQSSRYLVKRTGEKVFLECVQDMDHENMFWYRQDPGLGLRLIYFSYDVKMKEKGDIPEGYSVSREKKERFSLILESASTNQTSMYLCASSSLGTGDREQYFGPGTRLTVT.